This T cell receptor (beta chain) was observed in a study of T cell repertoires in cytomegalovirus infection. Background on the study: CMV infection plus the matching HLA type was flagged by public TCR beta signatures.

Using its own MiXCR run on the reads, TCRdb lists one record per CDR3 protein. This table has about 260,000 distinct CDR3 sequences, 9.1% appearing once. Findings and caveats of the study: HLA-C-restricted CMV clonotypes gave the most frequent clonotype in two of eight donors. Of the TCR beta families, the public ones yielded a cumulative frequency that identified carriers of CMV plus the relevant HLA.

The V gene's germline CDR1 is LGHDT and CDR2 YNNKEL (reference sequence). The V end lost 2 bases, the J end lost 10 bases, and 18 bases lay between the germline ends. The CDR3 length is 16 residues. This clonotype showed up just a few times. Its antigen is as yet unknown. Sample: PBMCs. The receptor's source is a human donor in good health (CMV status not recorded). Some clones in this sample may be carry-over from other donors' samples. V and J are TRBV3-1 and TRBJ1-6; TRBD1 is a possible D gene (5 bases). CDR3 nucleotides: TGTGCCAGCAGCCAAATGTCGGGACTTACTGGGTCACCCCTCCACTTT. Protein: CASSQMSGLTGSPLHF. Drawing the rest from reference TRBV3-1 and TRBJ1-6, the complete variable domain is DTAVSQTPKYLVTQMGNDKSIKCEQNLGHDTMYWYKQDSKKFLKIMFSYNNKELIINETVPNRFSPKSPDKAHLNLHINSLELGDSAVYFCASSQMSGLTGSPLHFGNGTRLTVT.